The 25 T cell receptor beta chains below come from one sample, sequenced in a study of blood T cell repertoires in COVID-19. Assay used: immunoSEQ multiplex PCR; TCRdb lists only in-frame clones, some missing. The sample has approximately 100,000 clones, 85% to 90% seen once. The specimen sequenced was peripheral blood. The receptors here all came from a man over 45 with acute or convalescent COVID-19.

The rearrangement joins TRBV5-1 to TRBJ2-1, with 10 bases identical to TRBD1. This CDR3 comprises 14 residues. J lost 8 bases, V lost 9 bases, and 11 bases had no gene match. Germline V gives CDR1 SGHRS, CDR2 YFSETQ. This CDR3 reads CATTPGQGTDEQFF. The CDR3 DNA is TGCGCCACTACTCCGGGACAGGGGACGGATGAGCAGTTCTTC. The whole variable domain, remainder taken from reference TRBV5-1 and TRBJ2-1, is KAGVTQTPRYLIKTRGQQVTLSCSPISGHRSVSWYQQTPGQGLQFLFEYFSETQRNKGNFPGRFSGRQFSNSRSEMNVSTLELGDSALYLCATTPGQGTDEQFFGPGTRLTVL.

The chain couples TRBV28 to TRBJ2-5; 13 bases match TRBD2. The V and J ends lost 5 bases and 2 bases, in that order; junction bases with no gene match: 5. The CDR3 is made up of 16 amino acids. Germline CDR1 MDHEN, CDR2 SYDVKM. CDR3 protein: CASSLGTSGIQETQYF. Here the CDR3 DNA reads TGTGCCAGCAGTCTGGGGACTAGCGGGATACAAGAGACCCAGTACTTC.

This rearrangement joins TRBV5-4 to TRBJ2-5, with TRBD2 matching over 12 bases. This CDR3 is built from 15 residues. Germline CDR1 and CDR2: SGHNT and YYREEE (reference sequence). V lost 3 bases, J lost 5 bases, and 5 bases stayed unmatched. The CDR3 DNA sequence: TGTGCCAGCAGCTCGACTAGCGGGAGCGGTGAGACCCAGTACTTC. It translates to CASSSTSGSGETQYF.

The CDR3 is CASSLVGGYNEQFF. As DNA, the CDR3 is TGTGCCAGCAGCTTAGTGGGGGGGTACAATGAGCAGTTCTTC. This chain connects TRBV7-9 to TRBJ2-1; 7 bases fit TRBD2. Unmatched junction bases numbered 1, after V lost 1 base and J lost 4 bases. Per germline, CDR1 SEHNR and CDR2 FQNEAQ (reference sequence). The CDR3 runs 14 residues.

The rearrangement uses TRBV7-2 and TRBJ2-7, with D unclear. Trimming left V 0 bases short and J 5 bases short, with 14 bases between. Germline CDR1 SGHTA, CDR2 FQGNSA. The CDR3 is 15 residues long. Here the CDR3 DNA reads TGTGCCAGCAGCTTAGCCCAGAGTAGCACCCACGAGCAGTACTTC. Translation gives CASSLAQSSTHEQYF. Using reference TRBV7-2 and TRBJ2-7 for the parts outside the CDR3, the full variable domain is GAGVSQSPSNKVTEKGKDVELRCDPISGHTALYWYRQSLGQGLEFLIYFQGNSAPDKSGLPSDRFSAERTGGSVSTLTIQRTQQEDSAVYLCASSLAQSSTHEQYFGPGTRLTVT.

The chain carries TRBV10-3 and TRBJ2-3, with TRBD1 matching 9 bases. Germline CDR1 reads ENHRY; CDR2 reads SYGVKD. Losses at the gene ends were 2 bases for V and 5 bases for J; bases not matched to a gene: 5. The CDR3 is made up of 15 amino acids. The CDR3 DNA follows: TGTGCCATCAGTGAGGTGGGACAGGGCGTAGATACGCAGTATTTT. This sequence encodes CAISEVGQGVDTQYF.

The chain has TRBV12-5 and TRBJ1-3; D gene unclear. The CDR3 consists of 14 residues. Germline-derived CDR1 and CDR2 are LGHNT and FRNRAP. Trimming pared 1 base from V and 0 bases from J, leaving 4 bases between. The CDR3 reads CASGLGHSGNTIYF. In DNA, the CDR3 is TGTGCTAGTGGTTTGGGACACTCTGGAAACACCATATATTTT.

The chain joins TRBV5-1 to TRBJ2-3; 8 nucleotides line up with TRBD2. The CDR3 consists of 15 residues. Germline V gene sequence: CDR1 SGHRS, CDR2 YFSETQ. V lost 3 bases, J lost 0 bases, and 3 bases stayed unmatched. The CDR3 loop is CASSYSGISTDTQYF. In DNA form, the CDR3 reads TGCGCCAGCAGCTATAGCGGGATTAGCACAGATACGCAGTATTTT. Based on the CDR3 plus reference TRBV5-1 and TRBJ2-3, the full variable domain is KAGVTQTPRYLIKTRGQQVTLSCSPISGHRSVSWYQQTPGQGLQFLFEYFSETQRNKGNFPGRFSGRQFSNSRSEMNVSTLELGDSALYLCASSYSGISTDTQYFGPGTRLTVL.

V and J are TRBV4-1 and TRBJ1-4; maybe TRBD1 (5 bases). The CDR3 sequence is 16 residues long. With 4 bases removed from V and 0 bases from J, the gap between germline ends came to 12 bases. Germline CDR1 MGHRA, CDR2 YSYEKL. CDR3 in amino acids: CASSPRGAATNEKLFF. In nucleotides, the CDR3 is TGCGCCAGCAGCCCCCGCGGGGCCGCAACTAATGAAAAACTGTTTTTT.

J is TRBJ2-1 and V is TRBV6-5, with TRBD1 matching over 7 bases. Trimming removed 7 bases from V and 7 bases from J; junction bases left unmatched: 7. The CDR3 loop spans 13 amino acids. Germline CDR1 and CDR2: MNHEY and SVGAGI. This CDR3 is CASKQGERNEQFF. The CDR3 region has the DNA TGTGCCAGCAAGCAGGGGGAGCGGAATGAGCAGTTCTTC.

J is TRBJ2-3 and V is TRBV5-1; 10 bases line up with TRBD2. With 3 bases clipped from V and 2 bases from J, the junction kept 3 bases outside the gene matches. The CDR3 spans 15 residues. Germline V lookup: CDR1 SGHRS, CDR2 YFSETQ. The CDR3: CASSWTSGPTDTQYF. The CDR3 DNA is TGCGCCAGCAGCTGGACTAGCGGACCCACAGATACGCAGTATTTT.

The gene calls are TRBV19 and TRBJ2-3; D perhaps matches TRBD2 (6 bases). The V and J ends lost 7 bases and 1 base respectively, with 18 bases between them. CDR3 length: 16 residues. Germline CDR1 LNHDA, CDR2 SQIVND (reference sequence). CDR3 sequence: CASTLSGRGGTDTQYF. CDR3 bases: TGTGCCAGTACTCTATCTGGGCGGGGCGGCACAGATACGCAGTATTTT.

V is TRBV11-2 and J is TRBJ2-1; 10 nucleotides line up with TRBD2. The V segment lost 0 bases and the J segment 2 bases; nucleotides outside the gene matches: 1. The germline V gene encodes CDR1 SGHAT and CDR2 FQNNGV. The CDR3 is made up of 16 amino acids. The CDR3 spells CASSLDGLAAYNEQFF. The CDR3 DNA is TGTGCCAGCAGCTTAGACGGACTAGCGGCCTACAATGAGCAGTTCTTC.

The chain's CDR3 is CASSSEDYTGELFF. CDR3 nucleotide sequence: TGTGCCAGCAGTTCAGAGGATTACACCGGGGAGCTGTTTTTT. The genes are TRBV28 and TRBJ2-2; D gene unclear. The CDR3 runs to 14 residues. Trimming pared 4 bases from V and 3 bases from J, leaving 9 bases between. The germline V gene has CDR1 MDHEN and CDR2 SYDVKM.

The chain employs TRBV19 and TRBJ2-1; TRBD1 might be the D (6 bases). The germline V gene encodes CDR1 LNHDA and CDR2 SQIVND (reference sequence). V was pared by 5 bases and J by 5 bases, with 13 bases between. This CDR3 contains 14 residues. Written as DNA, the CDR3 is TGTGCCAGTAGTGCACCCGACAGGAACAATGAGCAGTTCTTC. This sequence encodes CASSAPDRNNEQFF.

The chain joins TRBV24-1 to TRBJ2-5, with D uncertain. The length of the CDR3 is 16 residues. The germline CDR1 and CDR2 sequences are KGHDR and SFDVKD. Trimming stripped 8 bases from V and 0 bases from J, with 18 bases between. CDR3: CATITPHSRYQETQYF. The CDR3 DNA sequence: TGTGCCACCATAACCCCTCACTCACGGTACCAAGAGACCCAGTACTTC.

The chain employs TRBV2 and TRBJ1-3, with a possible D match to TRBD1 (5 bases). Germline values: CDR1 SNHLY, CDR2 FYNNEI. This CDR3 spans 16 amino acids. V lost 8 bases and J lost 0, with 17 bases in between. This CDR3 is CASVGLGGHSGNTIYF. The CDR3 nucleotides read TGTGCCAGCGTTGGTCTGGGCGGACACTCTGGAAACACCATATATTTT.

This clone was seen a few times. This CDR3 reads CATSRARGRTEAFF. In DNA, the CDR3 is TGTGCCACCAGCAGGGCGCGGGGGCGAACTGAAGCTTTCTTT. The genes are TRBV15 and TRBJ1-1; TRBD1 is a possible D gene (6 bases). Trimming left V 3 bases short and J 5 bases short, with 13 bases between. Germline lookup yields CDR1 LNHNV and CDR2 YYDKDF (reference sequence). The CDR3 has 14 amino acids.

This clone was recorded a few times. DNA for the CDR3: TGCGCCAGCAGCTTGATAAGCGGGAGAGGCACCGGGGAGCTGTTTTTT. This encodes CASSLISGRGTGELFF. The rearrangement uses TRBV5-1 and TRBJ2-2; 8 nucleotides line up with TRBD2. This CDR3 is built from 16 residues. J gave up 4 bases and V 1 base, and 6 bases lay outside the gene matches. Germline CDR1 is SGHRS and CDR2 is YFSETQ.

V gene TRBV3-1 (or the pseudogene TRBV3-2) combines with J gene TRBJ1-2; no definite D call. Trimming removed 4 bases at V and 2 bases at J, with 8 bases between. Germline values: CDR1 LGHDT, CDR2 YNNKEL (reference sequence). The length of the CDR3 is 13 residues. CDR3 coding DNA: TGTGCCAGCAGCCCCCGGGAGAACTATGGCTACACCTTC. This codes for CASSPRENYGYTF.

The chain links TRBV12-3 or TRBV12-4 to TRBJ2-4; D may be TRBD2 (5 bases). This CDR3 spans 13 amino acids. Trimming left V 5 bases short and J 7 bases short, with 12 bases between. The CDR3 here is CASSPSGTNIQYF. CDR3 coding DNA: TGTGCCAGCAGTCCCAGCGGAACCAACATTCAGTACTTC.

The rearrangement joins TRBV6-5 to TRBJ2-1, with 8 bases identical to TRBD2. The CDR3 covers 15 residues. Germline trimming cut 6 bases from V and 6 bases from J; bases unmatched to any gene: 10. Germline CDR1 and CDR2: MNHEY and SVGAGI. Here the CDR3 reads CASRISAGASNEQFF. The DNA of the CDR3 is TGTGCCAGCAGAATTTCAGCGGGAGCAAGCAATGAGCAGTTCTTC.

In DNA, the CDR3 is TGTGCCAGCAGTGGACAGGGGGGGAATTACGAGCAGTACTTC. Its protein is CASSGQGGNYEQYF. The genes are TRBV5-6 and TRBJ2-7; 10 bases map to TRBD1. Losses at the gene ends were 5 bases for V and 4 bases for J; bases not matched to a gene: 6. CDR3 length: 14 amino acids. The germline gives CDR1 SGHDT, CDR2 YYEEEE.

This rearrangement joins TRBV30 to TRBJ2-4, with 7 bases that match TRBD2. The CDR3 length is 16 residues. Germline V gene data show CDR1 as GTSNPN and CDR2 as SVGIG (reference sequence). V was clipped by 3 bases and J by 0 bases; unmatched bases: 8. CDR3 nucleotide sequence: TGTGCCTGGAGGCTCGGGAGCGGGAAAGCCAAAAACATTCAGTACTTC. It codes for CAWRLGSGKAKNIQYF. Looking up the rest from reference TRBV30 and TRBJ2-4 gives the full variable domain: SQTIHQWPATLVQPVGSPLSLECTVEGTSNPNLYWYRQAAGRGLQLLFYSVGIGQISSEVPQNLSASRPQDRQFILSSKKLLLSDSGFYLCAWRLGSGKAKNIQYFGAGTRLSVL.

This chain joins TRBV2 and TRBJ1-2; no clear D. Trimming removed 2 bases from V and 2 bases from J, with 12 bases in between. Germline V gives CDR1 SNHLY, CDR2 FYNNEI. The CDR3 extends over 15 amino acids. The CDR3: CASSERRTGNYGYTF. The CDR3 DNA follows: TGTGCCAGCAGTGAACGCAGGACGGGAAACTATGGCTACACCTTC.